This passage covers 17 T cell receptor beta chains from one sample sequenced in a study of blood T cells in healthy people across ages. The authors ran a second PCR of roughly 6 to 12 cycles using a sample-barcoded 5' primer and a J-beta primer mix. Via MiXCR, TCRdb re-called the 5' RACE reads, giving one row per CDR3 protein. The profile shows approximately 800,000 distinct CDR3 sequences, about 56% of them singletons. The sample was blood. The receptors were gathered from a man aged 40-49 years in good health.

The chain has TRBV5-6 and TRBJ2-5; D remains unclear. With the DNA end fitting TRBJ2-7 better, the J assignment may be wrong. This CDR3 is built from 12 residues. Germline CDR1 reads SGHDT; CDR2 reads YYEEEE. CDR3 sequence reads: CASAKVAYEQYF. DNA for the CDR3: TGTGCCAGCGCCAAGGTGGCCTACGAGCAGTACTTC.

Regarding this clonotype: At one end the junction does not follow the germline gene, possibly because of a read error. The CDR3 coding sequence is TGTGCCAGCAGTTCCGGGACTTTTAACGATGGCTACACCTTC. Its translation is CASSSGTFNDGYTF. This chain connects TRBV28 to TRBJ1-2; tentative D call: TRBD1 (5 bases). This CDR3 comprises 14 residues. CDR1 is MDHEN and CDR2 is SYDVKM in the germline V gene.

The genes are TRBV11-3 and TRBJ2-5; 7 nucleotides agree with TRBD1. With V trimmed by 6 bases and J by 5 bases, 9 bases remained unmatched. Germline lookup yields CDR1 SGHNT and CDR2 YENEEA. The CDR3 length is 14 residues. The CDR3 protein is CASRPPTGVETQYF. The CDR3 DNA reads TGTGCCAGCAGGCCCCCCACAGGGGTCGAGACCCAGTACTTC.

The sample holds a few counts of this clonotype. The gene calls are TRBV4-1 and TRBJ2-3; 13 bases line up with TRBD2. The CDR3 sequence is 17 residues long. Trimming took 3 bases from V and 2 from J; bases not matched to a gene: 5. Germline loops: CDR1 MGHRA, CDR2 YSYEKL. The CDR3 is CASSHSGLAGATDTQYF. The CDR3 nucleotides read TGCGCCAGCAGCCACTCCGGACTAGCGGGAGCCACAGATACGCAGTATTTT.

J is TRBJ2-7 and V is TRBV28; no clear D gene. Germline CDR1 is MDHEN and CDR2 is SYDVKM. Trimming shortened V by 6 bases and J by 7 bases, and 16 bases separated the two germline ends. CDR3 size: 13 residues. CDR3 sequence: CASSPSVSNEQYF. The CDR3 nucleotides are TGTGCCAGCAGCCCAAGCGTAAGCAATGAGCAGTACTTC.

The V gene is TRBV29-1, the J gene TRBJ2-7; unclear D gene. The CDR3 sequence is 11 residues long. V lost 5 bases and J 0 bases, leaving 5 bases between the germline ends. CDR1 is SQVTM and CDR2 is ANQGSEA in the germline V gene. In nucleotides, the CDR3 is TGCAGCGTTCTGAGCTCCTACGAGCAGTACTTC. It translates to CSVLSSYEQYF.

This chain connects TRBV29-1 to TRBJ2-1, with 11 bases matching TRBD2. V gave up 3 bases and J gave up 9 bases; unmatched junction bases: 7. The CDR3 has 14 residues. In germline, CDR1 is SQVTM, CDR2 ANQGSEA. The CDR3 bases are TGCAGCGTTGACGCTAGCGGGAGGAGGGGTGAGCAGTTCTTC. Translated: CSVDASGRRGEQFF.

CDR3 protein: CSAEASVGMSREGQVEETQYF. In DNA form, the CDR3 reads TGCAGTGCGGAAGCCTCTGTTGGTATGTCACGGGAGGGCCAAGTCGAAGAGACCCAGTACTTC. This sequence joins TRBV20-1 and TRBJ2-5, with 8 bases that match TRBD2. This CDR3 spans 21 amino acids. Germline values: CDR1 DFQATT, CDR2 SNEGSKA (reference sequence). Trimming removed 6 bases from V and 3 bases from J; junction bases left unmatched: 30.

The chain uses TRBV7-3 and TRBJ1-6, with D possibly TRBD1 on 6 matching bases. Trimming stripped 5 bases from V and 7 bases from J, with 15 bases between. Germline CDR1 is SGHTA and CDR2 is FQGTGA. The CDR3 totals 15 residues. CDR3 in amino acids: CASSLEGEGNSPLHF. CDR3 sequence (DNA): TGTGCCAGCAGCCTCGAGGGGGAGGGCAATTCACCCCTCCACTTT.

This clonotype turned up a few times. The chain uses TRBV7-3 and TRBJ2-7, with 9 positions matching TRBD2. The junction had 9 bases not matched to a gene; V was cut back by 2 bases and J by 7 bases. Germline V gives CDR1 SGHTA, CDR2 FQGTGA. The CDR3 extends over 15 amino acids. CDR3 residues: CASSLGAGGLREQYF. The CDR3 DNA sequence: TGTGCCAGCAGCTTAGGAGCGGGAGGCCTCCGGGAGCAGTACTTC.

The genes are TRBV20-1 and TRBJ1-2, with TRBD1 as a possible D gene (6 bases). This CDR3 spans 15 amino acids. Trimming took off 0 bases at V and 0 bases at J, with 11 bases between the two ends. Looked up from germline, CDR1 is DFQATT and CDR2 is SNEGSKA (reference sequence). CDR3 sequence (DNA): TGCAGTGCTAGAGATCTGCAGGGGCCTAACTATGGCTACACCTTC. This codes for CSARDLQGPNYGYTF.

The chain joins TRBV5-1 to TRBJ2-3, with D possibly TRBD1 on 6 matching bases. This CDR3 has 13 residues. Germline-derived CDR1 and CDR2 are SGHRS and YFSETQ. The germline V and J ends were trimmed by 4 bases and 4 bases, with 10 bases remaining between them. The DNA for the CDR3 is TGCGCCAGCAGCCGGGACACCGCAGATACGCAGTATTTT. Amino acid sequence: CASSRDTADTQYF.

Written as DNA, the CDR3 is TGTGCCAGCCCCCTCCGGCAGGGCACAACCTACGAGCAGTACTTC. Its protein product is CASPLRQGTTYEQYF. The chain has TRBV2 and TRBJ2-4, with D perhaps matching TRBD1 (5 bases). The last part of the DNA fits TRBJ2-7 better; the J call may be wrong. The CDR3 sequence is 15 residues long. From germline, CDR1 is SNHLY and CDR2 FYNNEI.

The chain couples TRBV15 to TRBJ1-5; D is ambiguous. CDR3 length: 14 residues. Germline values: CDR1 LNHNV, CDR2 YYDKDF (reference sequence). The germline V and J ends were trimmed by 8 bases and 0 bases, with 11 bases remaining between them. In DNA, the CDR3 is TGTGCCACCGCCCGAGGGCTTAGCAATCAGCCCCAGCATTTT. Its protein is CATARGLSNQPQHF. The full variable domain, its missing parts supplied by reference TRBV15 and TRBJ1-5, is DAMVIQNPRYQVTQFGKPVTLSCSQTLNHNVMYWYQQKSSQAPKLLFHYYDKDFNNEADTPDNFQSRRPNTSFCFLDIRSPGLGDTAMYLCATARGLSNQPQHFGDGTRLSIL.

The rearrangement links TRBV15 to TRBJ2-7, with D perhaps matching TRBD2 (5 bases). The germline V gene has CDR1 LNHNV and CDR2 YYDKDF (reference sequence). CDR3 size: 14 residues. With 5 bases removed from V and 2 bases from J, the gap between germline ends came to 13 bases. The CDR3 sequence: CATSLGSGTYEQYF. DNA of the CDR3: TGTGCCACCAGCCTTGGGAGCGGAACCTACGAGCAGTACTTC.

The chain has TRBV5-1 and TRBJ1-4; D is unclear. V was trimmed by 4 bases and J by 8 bases, leaving 12 bases between them. The CDR3 loop spans 13 amino acids. Germline assignment: CDR1 SGHRS and CDR2 YFSETQ. CDR3 DNA: TGCGCCAGCAGCGGGGAAGATAAGGAAAAACTGTTTTTT. It is translated as CASSGEDKEKLFF. Full variable domain (rest looked up from reference TRBV5-1 and TRBJ1-4): KAGVTQTPRYLIKTRGQQVTLSCSPISGHRSVSWYQQTPGQGLQFLFEYFSETQRNKGNFPGRFSGRQFSNSRSEMNVSTLELGDSALYLCASSGEDKEKLFFGSGTQLSVL.

J is TRBJ2-3 and V is TRBV20-1; TRBD1 might be the D (6 bases). In germline, CDR1 is DFQATT, CDR2 SNEGSKA (reference sequence). The CDR3 is 17 residues long. With 0 bases removed from V and 2 bases from J, the gap between germline ends came to 18 bases. This CDR3 is CSARERGTKQFTDTQYF. CDR3 coding DNA: TGCAGTGCTAGAGAAAGGGGGACAAAACAATTCACAGATACGCAGTATTTT.